Sequencing of this T cell receptor (beta chain) was carried out in a study of T cells after yellow fever vaccination. Overall study: By means of CD3, CD45RA, CCR7 and CD95, the EM, EMRA, CM and Tscm memory subsets were sorted. In the case of low-cell-number fractions, SMART-Seq v4 Ultra Low Input was used for preparation. Findings and limits, study-wide: Weaker overall, the secondary response nonetheless peaked faster (day 5 versus 15).

TCRdb called the 5' RACE reads again in MiXCR, with one record for every CDR3 protein. The top ten hold 10% of the sample, which has some 49,000 distinct CDR3 sequences, 5% to 7% seen once. V was shortened by 10 bases and J by 2 bases, with 5 bases between the two germline ends. Per the germline V gene, CDR1 is ENHRY and CDR2 is SYGVKD. This CDR3 region has 10 residues. This clonotype was seen ten or more times. The V gene is TRBV10-3, the J gene TRBJ2-5; TRBD2 might be the D (5 bases). The sequenced sample was PBMCs, either bulk or a sorted T-cell subset (CD4+, CD8+, memory, or dextramer-sorted; not recorded which), obtained 45 days after the yellow fever booster vaccination. The sequence was obtained from a man between 25 and 39 years old who received the YFV17D yellow fever vaccine. The CDR3 DNA is TGTGCCAGCGGGCAAGAGACCCAGTACTTC. Translation: CASGQETQYF.